This TCR beta chain was recovered during a study of CD8+ T cells in alopecia areata. Findings of the study overall: Compared with mice, patients displayed less clear TCR sharing, possibly for HLA-related reasons. Many expanded lesional clones persisted during tofacitinib (in both scalp and blood).

This CDR3 contains 14 residues. Germline assignment: CDR1 SGHVS and CDR2 FNYEAQ. V was pared by 2 bases and J by 5 bases, with 10 bases between. RNA was extracted and reverse transcribed into cDNA as the sequencing template. The assay was immunoSEQ multiplex PCR, and TCRdb's table has in-frame clones only and misses some. The data show about 200,000 clones, with about three fifths seen just once and approximately 5.1% held by the top ten. This clone has just a few counts. Antigen specificity is unknown. Indicated treatment: oral pan-JAK inhibitor, 5-10 mg twice daily. Sampling of alopecia areata patients yielded lesional scalp punch biopsies as well as peripheral blood.

The TCR comes from a human donor with alopecia areata. Sequencing was performed on CD4+ T cells sorted from blood, taken at week 24, from a patient treated with tofacitinib. This chain links TRBV7-6 with TRBJ1-5, with no clear D. The DNA of the CDR3 is TGTGCCAGCAGCTTAACTGGTCCACATCAGCCCCAGCATTTT. As protein: CASSLTGPHQPQHF.